These 8 T cell receptor beta chains were sequenced from one sample in a study of shared clonotypes between healthy human individuals. Sequencing used immunoSEQ multiplex PCR; TCRdb keeps in-frame clones, though not all of them. The sample records about 650,000 clones, around 95% being singletons. Selected positively for CCR7 and CD45RO-negative, naive CD8 cells excluded terminally differentiated effector memory CD45RA+ cells. Sequencing was performed on naive CD8+ T cells sorted from blood. These receptors were taken from a woman in her twenties or thirties in good health.

This sequence joins TRBV29-1 and TRBJ1-2; possibly TRBD1 for D (5 bases). There are 15 residues in the CDR3. V lost 6 bases to trimming and J lost 2 bases, with 19 bases between them. CDR1 and CDR2 (germline): SQVTM, ANQGSEA. This CDR3 reads CSVGGWWRKNYGYTF. The CDR3 DNA is TGCAGCGTGGGGGGGTGGTGGCGAAAAAACTATGGCTACACCTTC.

The chain couples TRBV6-8 to TRBJ1-2; D may be TRBD1 (6 bases). This CDR3 has 11 residues. V lost 8 bases and J 2 bases, leaving 6 bases between the germline ends. From germline, CDR1 is MNHGY and CDR2 SAAAGT. The CDR3 nucleotides read TGTGCCAGCGGACAGAACTATGGCTACACCTTC. This gives the protein CASGQNYGYTF.

This chain joins TRBV19 and TRBJ2-1; no clear D gene. Per the germline V gene, CDR1 is LNHDA and CDR2 is SQIVND (reference sequence). CDR3 length: 14 residues. Trimming left V 3 bases short and J 5 bases short, with 11 bases between. The CDR3 sequence is CASSILDPNNEQFF. The CDR3, as DNA: TGTGCCAGTAGTATCCTGGACCCTAACAATGAGCAGTTCTTC.

The chain is built from TRBV19 and TRBJ2-7, with 8 bases aligning to TRBD1. The ends lost 4 bases at V and 1 base at J; junction bases unmatched: 3. The CDR3 runs to 14 residues. Germline loops: CDR1 LNHDA, CDR2 SQIVND (reference sequence). DNA of the CDR3: TGTGCCAGTAGTACACAGGGGGAGTCCTACGAGCAGTACTTC. Its protein product is CASSTQGESYEQYF.

The genes are TRBV9 and TRBJ1-4; D gene ambiguous. Germline loops: CDR1 SGDLS, CDR2 YYNGEE. The CDR3 covers 15 residues. V lost 0 bases, J lost 3 bases, and 9 bases lay in between. The CDR3 loop reads CASSVGRASNEKLFF. For the CDR3, the DNA is TGTGCCAGCAGCGTAGGAAGGGCCTCTAATGAAAAACTGTTTTTT.

V is TRBV7-9 and J is TRBJ2-7, with D unresolved. There are 13 residues in the CDR3. Germline-derived CDR1 and CDR2 are SEHNR and FQNEAQ (reference sequence). V was cut by 1 base and J by 3 bases, with 7 bases left in between. For the CDR3, the DNA is TGTGCCAGCAGCTTAGACGAACTCTACGAGCAGTACTTC. Translated, it gives CASSLDELYEQYF.

This clone was seen more than once but under ten times. Compared with germline, one end of the junction differs, possibly owing to a read error. The rearrangement links TRBV7-2 to TRBJ1-2, with D uncertain. The CDR3 runs 8 residues. The germline V gene has CDR1 SGHTA and CDR2 FQGNSA. CDR3 sequence: CASSLGEF. The CDR3 DNA is TGTGCCAGCAGCTTAGGGGAGTTC.

The V gene is TRBV10-1, the J gene TRBJ2-1, with D maybe TRBD2 (5 bases). This CDR3 region has 13 residues. Trimming cost V 5 bases and J 11 bases, with 16 bases left between them. Germline V lookup: CDR1 WNHNN, CDR2 SYGVQD (reference sequence). CDR3 amino acids: CASSSRREPKQFF. The CDR3 region has the DNA TGCGCCAGCAGTTCCAGACGGGAACCCAAGCAGTTCTTC.